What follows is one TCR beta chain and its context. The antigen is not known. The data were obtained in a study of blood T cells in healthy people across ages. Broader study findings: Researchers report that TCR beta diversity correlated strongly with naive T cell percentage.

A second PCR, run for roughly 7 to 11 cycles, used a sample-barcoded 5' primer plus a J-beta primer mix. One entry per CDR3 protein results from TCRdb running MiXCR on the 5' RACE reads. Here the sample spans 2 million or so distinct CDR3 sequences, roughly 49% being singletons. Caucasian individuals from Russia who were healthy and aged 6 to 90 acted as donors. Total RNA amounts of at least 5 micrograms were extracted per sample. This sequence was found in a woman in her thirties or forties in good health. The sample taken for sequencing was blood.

The CDR3 protein is CASSLRGANTDTQYF. CDR3 nucleotide sequence: TGTGCCAGCAGCTTAAGGGGGGCCAACACAGATACGCAGTATTTT. V and J are TRBV7-2 and TRBJ2-3, with D perhaps matching TRBD1 or TRBD2 (6 bases each). Trimming removed 2 bases at V and 2 bases at J, with 11 bases between. Per the germline V gene, CDR1 is SGHTA and CDR2 is FQGNSA. There are 15 residues in the CDR3.